These T cell receptor beta chains were read from a single sample in a study of T-cell memory formation after mild COVID-19. TCRdb recomputed calls from the 5' RACE reads with MiXCR, one row per CDR3 protein. The data hold a few hundred thousand distinct CDR3 sequences, with 24% observed a single time. Sequenced: PBMCs or a T cell subset sorted from them (not recorded which). These receptors originate from an adult woman who had mild COVID-19 (a few samples of this study predate the infection). Cell type and time point are not known. Each CDR3 is given with its conserved first and last residue. A D gene is named only where the DNA matches it firmly. Size values are once, few and many counts, or a class for expanded clones, and some rows have none.

v_gene: TRBV13
abundance: few
j_gene: TRBJ2-5
d_gene: .
CDR3aa: CASSLGQLTNLGTQYF
CDR3nt: TGTGCCAGCAGCTTAGGCCAGTTGACCAACCTCGGGACCCAGTACTTC

v_gene: TRBV30
abundance: few
j_gene: TRBJ1-3
d_gene: .
CDR3aa: CAWSVLTLSGNTIYF
CDR3nt: TGTGCCTGGAGTGTACTCACCCTCTCTGGAAACACCATATATTTT

v_gene: TRBV7-2
abundance: few
j_gene: TRBJ2-2
d_gene: .
CDR3aa: CASSLKAGNTGELFF
CDR3nt: TGTGCCAGCAGCTTAAAAGCGGGTAACACCGGGGAGCTGTTTTTT

v_gene: TRBV7-2
abundance: .
j_gene: TRBJ2-7
d_gene: .
CDR3aa: CASSRDRGRNYEQYF
CDR3nt: TGTGCCAGCAGCCGCGATCGTGGACGAAACTACGAGCAGTACTTC

v_gene: TRBV7-6
abundance: .
j_gene: TRBJ1-3
d_gene: .
CDR3aa: CASSLGAGSGNTIYF
CDR3nt: TGTGCCAGCAGCTTAGGGGCTGGCTCTGGAAACACCATATATTTT

v_gene: TRBV4-1
abundance: many
j_gene: TRBJ1-4
d_gene: .
CDR3aa: CASSQDRSRRTEKLFF
CDR3nt: TGCGCCAGCAGCCAAGATCGGTCGAGACGAACGGAAAAACTGTTTTTT

v_gene: TRBV7-6
abundance: .
j_gene: TRBJ2-1
d_gene: .
CDR3aa: CASSVTRSPYNEQFF
CDR3nt: TGTGCCAGCAGCGTAACAAGGTCGCCCTACAATGAGCAGTTCTTC

v_gene: TRBV4-1
abundance: .
j_gene: TRBJ2-7
d_gene: .
CDR3aa: CASSQVGLVDYEQYF
CDR3nt: TGCGCCAGCAGCCAAGTGGGCCTAGTAGACTACGAGCAGTACTTC

v_gene: TRBV9
abundance: few
j_gene: TRBJ2-3
d_gene: .
CDR3aa: CASSTPGTSTDTQYF
CDR3nt: TGTGCCAGCAGCACCCCCGGGACTAGCACAGATACGCAGTATTTT

v_gene: TRBV7-3
abundance: .
j_gene: TRBJ1-2
d_gene: TRBD1
CDR3aa: CASSPTDRGDYGYTF
CDR3nt: TGTGCCAGCAGCCCGACGGACAGGGGAGACTATGGCTACACCTTC

v_gene: TRBV20-1
abundance: .
j_gene: TRBJ2-2
d_gene: TRBD2
CDR3aa: CSAPLAGAFTGELFF
CDR3nt: TGCAGTGCCCCACTAGCGGGGGCCTTCACCGGGGAGCTGTTTTTT

v_gene: TRBV19
abundance: .
j_gene: TRBJ2-6
d_gene: .
CDR3aa: CASSTTFSGANVLTF
CDR3nt: TGTGCCAGTAGTACGACATTCTCTGGGGCCAACGTCCTGACTTTC

v_gene: TRBV30
abundance: .
j_gene: TRBJ1-2
d_gene: .
CDR3aa: CALEGIIYGYTF
CDR3nt: TGTGCCTTGGAAGGCATTATCTATGGCTACACCTTC

v_gene: TRBV7-2
abundance: many
j_gene: TRBJ2-5
d_gene: TRBD1
CDR3aa: CASSLPPLKDRTRQETQYF
CDR3nt: TGTGCCAGCAGCTTACCCCCCCTTAAGGACAGGACTCGACAAGAGACCCAGTACTTC

v_gene: TRBV20-1
abundance: .
j_gene: TRBJ1-2
d_gene: .
CDR3aa: CSATPGPYGYTF
CDR3nt: TGCAGTGCTACCCCCGGGCCCTATGGCTACACCTTC

v_gene: TRBV25-1
abundance: .
j_gene: TRBJ1-1
d_gene: .
CDR3aa: CASSEFVGSDTEAFF
CDR3nt: TGTGCCAGCAGTGAATTTGTGGGTTCGGACACTGAAGCTTTCTTT

v_gene: TRBV20-1
abundance: .
j_gene: TRBJ1-1
d_gene: TRBD1
CDR3aa: CSATSWTGGTEAFF
CDR3nt: TGCAGTGCTACCTCTTGGACAGGGGGCACTGAAGCTTTCTTT

v_gene: TRBV7-3
abundance: .
j_gene: TRBJ2-4
d_gene: TRBD2
CDR3aa: CASSAPGGAIQYF
CDR3nt: TGTGCCAGCAGCGCCCCCGGGGGGGCGATTCAGTACTTC

v_gene: TRBV30
abundance: few
j_gene: TRBJ2-6
d_gene: .
CDR3aa: CAWSVDWANVLTF
CDR3nt: TGTGCCTGGAGTGTAGACTGGGCCAACGTCCTGACTTTC

v_gene: TRBV4-1
abundance: few
j_gene: TRBJ2-1
d_gene: .
CDR3aa: CASSQDRGGFYNEQFF
CDR3nt: TGCGCCAGCAGCCAAGATAGGGGGGGTTTCTACAATGAGCAGTTCTTC

v_gene: TRBV5-1
abundance: .
j_gene: TRBJ2-3
d_gene: .
CDR3aa: CASSLAGTGGITDTQYF
CDR3nt: TGCGCCAGCAGCTTGGCCGGGACCGGAGGTATCACAGATACGCAGTATTTT

v_gene: TRBV20-1
abundance: once
j_gene: TRBJ1-5
d_gene: .
CDR3aa: CSALKGGISNQPQHF
CDR3nt: TGCAGTGCTCTCAAGGGGGGGATTAGCAATCAGCCCCAGCATTTT

v_gene: TRBV7-6
abundance: .
j_gene: TRBJ1-1
d_gene: .
CDR3aa: CASSLQVLFTEAFF
CDR3nt: TGTGCCAGCAGCTTACAGGTTTTATTCACTGAAGCTTTCTTT

v_gene: TRBV7-9
abundance: few
j_gene: TRBJ2-5
d_gene: TRBD2
CDR3aa: CASSPSGYQETQYF
CDR3nt: TGTGCCAGCAGCCCTAGCGGTTACCAAGAGACCCAGTACTTC

v_gene: TRBV18
abundance: .
j_gene: TRBJ1-1
d_gene: .
CDR3aa: CASSPPGVGNTEAFF
CDR3nt: TGTGCCAGCTCACCACCTGGGGTAGGGAACACTGAAGCTTTCTTT

v_gene: TRBV15
abundance: .
j_gene: TRBJ2-1
d_gene: .
CDR3aa: CATSRDFDGYNEQFF
CDR3nt: TGTGCCACCAGCAGAGATTTTGACGGTTACAATGAGCAGTTCTTC

v_gene: TRBV9
abundance: .
j_gene: TRBJ2-2
d_gene: .
CDR3aa: CASSVALDTGELFF
CDR3nt: TGTGCCAGCAGCGTAGCTTTGGACACCGGGGAGCTGTTTTTT

v_gene: TRBV6-6
abundance: .
j_gene: TRBJ2-3
d_gene: TRBD2
CDR3aa: CASSYPSGGGTDTQYF
CDR3nt: TGTGCCAGCAGTTACCCCTCCGGGGGGGGCACAGATACGCAGTATTTT